These 28 T cell receptor beta chains were sequenced from one sample in a study of control samples from healthy donors and cancer patients. Only in-frame clones appear in the TCRdb table, and some are missing; sequencing was by immunoSEQ multiplex PCR. There are 70,000 or so clones in the sample; nearly 85% occur only once, and under 30% lies in the top ten. The sample consisted of blood. All receptors come from a man aged 50 to 59 in good health.

This clone has more than one count but fewer than ten. The rearrangement uses TRBV6-5 and TRBJ2-1; 10 nucleotides align to TRBD1. The CDR3 is made up of 14 amino acids. Trimming at V came to 10 bases and at J to 7 bases, leaving 10 bases not matched to a gene. Germline CDR1 is MNHEY and CDR2 is SVGAGI. For the CDR3, the DNA is TGTGCCACCGACCGGGACAGGGGTGGAAATGAGCAGTTCTTC. It yields the protein CATDRDRGGNEQFF.

This sequence joins TRBV30 and TRBJ2-4, with D perhaps matching TRBD2 (6 bases). CDR1 and CDR2 from the germline V gene are GTSNPN and SVGIG (reference sequence). Deletions cut 2 bases from V and 0 bases from J, with 8 bases between. The CDR3 totals 14 residues. The DNA for the CDR3 is TGTGCCTGGAGTTGGGGGGTAGCCAAAAACATTCAGTACTTC. Translated, it gives CAWSWGVAKNIQYF.

This clone was counted between two and nine times. This chain links TRBV14 with TRBJ2-7; D unresolved. The V end was cut by 4 bases, the J end by 1 base, with 11 bases between. Germline V gives CDR1 SGHDN, CDR2 FVKESK. The CDR3 spans 14 residues. The CDR3 sequence is CASSPDPRSYEQYF. The CDR3 DNA reads as TGTGCCAGCAGCCCCGACCCGCGGTCCTACGAGCAGTACTTC.

Only one count was recorded for this clone. J is TRBJ2-1 and V is TRBV7-2, with D unresolved. The germline V and J ends were trimmed by 2 bases and 3 bases, with 14 bases remaining between them. Germline loops: CDR1 SGHTA, CDR2 FQGNSA. This CDR3 comprises 16 residues. The CDR3 DNA sequence: TGTGCCAGCAGCTTACGCCTCGACGGGCTCTACAATGAGCAGTTCTTC. This sequence encodes CASSLRLDGLYNEQFF.

The chain recombines TRBV5-1 with TRBJ1-1, with D possibly TRBD1 on 5 matching bases. Trimming removed 5 bases at V and 4 bases at J, with 12 bases between. CDR3 length: 13 amino acids. Germline-derived CDR1 and CDR2 are SGHRS and YFSETQ. CDR3 sequence reads: CASREQGSTEAFF. The CDR3 bases are TGCGCCAGCAGAGAGCAGGGCAGCACTGAAGCTTTCTTT. The variable domain in full, with the rest retrieved from reference TRBV5-1 and TRBJ1-1, is KAGVTQTPRYLIKTRGQQVTLSCSPISGHRSVSWYQQTPGQGLQFLFEYFSETQRNKGNFPGRFSGRQFSNSRSEMNVSTLELGDSALYLCASREQGSTEAFFGQGTRLTVV.

The rearrangement joins TRBV25-1 to TRBJ1-2; 8 bases line up with TRBD1. The germline V gene has CDR1 MGHDK and CDR2 SYGVNS. The V segment lost 6 bases and the J segment 3 bases; nucleotides outside the gene matches: 9. The CDR3 consists of 15 residues. The CDR3 coding sequence is TGTGCCAGCAGCAACACTTCAGGGGGCGACTATGGCTACACCTTC. It codes for CASSNTSGGDYGYTF.

J is TRBJ1-5 and V is TRBV5-1, with 7 nucleotides matching TRBD1. The CDR3 loop spans 17 amino acids. Looked up from germline, CDR1 is SGHRS and CDR2 is YFSETQ. With 0 bases clipped from V and 2 bases from J, the junction kept 8 bases outside the gene matches. The CDR3 region has the DNA TGCGCCAGCAGCTTGGTCCTCGGCGGACAGGGCAATCAGCCCCAGCATTTT. This encodes CASSLVLGGQGNQPQHF.

The chain couples TRBV7-6 to TRBJ1-5; 10 bases map to TRBD1. The CDR3 contains 15 residues. Germline-derived CDR1 and CDR2 are SGHVS and FNYEAQ. J lost 4 bases, V lost 5 bases, and 5 bases had no gene match. CDR3 sequence reads: CASSRDRGRNQPQHF. DNA of the CDR3: TGTGCCAGCAGCCGGGACAGGGGTAGGAATCAGCCCCAGCATTTT.

V gene TRBV6-2 or TRBV6-3 combines with J gene TRBJ2-5; 11 bases match TRBD2. With V trimmed by 6 bases and J by 5 bases, 17 bases remained unmatched. The CDR3 has 18 residues. Germline CDR1 reads MNHEY; CDR2 reads SVGEGT. Written as DNA, the CDR3 is TGTGCCAGCAGCTTCCTGCCCGGAACTAGCGGGAGAGGGGAGACCCAGTACTTC. Translated, it gives CASSFLPGTSGRGETQYF.

The chain links TRBV4-3 to TRBJ2-5; 7 bases are a match to TRBD2. V lost 0 bases and J lost 5; bases outside the gene matches: 6. CDR3 length: 15 amino acids. From germline, CDR1 is LGHNA and CDR2 YSLEER. Here the CDR3 DNA reads TGCGCCAGCAGCCAAGAGAGGACTAGAAGCGAGACCCAGTACTTC. It encodes CASSQERTRSETQYF.

V and J are TRBV7-9 and TRBJ1-6, with TRBD1 identical over 8 bases. The CDR3 covers 13 residues. Germline values: CDR1 SEHNR, CDR2 FQNEAQ (reference sequence). Unmatched junction bases numbered 5, after V lost 6 bases and J lost 10 bases. In nucleotides, the CDR3 is TGTGCCAGCAGTTCAGGACAGGGCTCACCCCTCCACTTT. This gives the protein CASSSGQGSPLHF.

The chain recombines TRBV19 with TRBJ1-6; a weak D match, TRBD1 (6 bases). The V end lost 7 bases, the J end lost 6 bases, and 16 bases lay between the germline ends. The germline V gene encodes CDR1 LNHDA and CDR2 SQIVND (reference sequence). CDR3 length: 15 amino acids. The CDR3 loop is CASNSLGGRNSPLHF. CDR3 nucleotide sequence: TGTGCCAGTAACTCTCTCGGGGGGCGTAATTCACCCCTCCACTTT.

The V and J genes are TRBV7-2 and TRBJ2-1; 8 bases align to TRBD2. Per germline, CDR1 SGHTA and CDR2 FQGNSA. CDR3 length: 15 amino acids. The J segment lost 8 bases and the V segment lost 5 bases, leaving 11 bases of the junction unmatched. The CDR3 nucleotides read TGTGCCAGCAGCGGTGCGGGGGGACCGGGGTATGAGCAGTTCTTC. Translation gives CASSGAGGPGYEQFF.

This chain links TRBV6-5 with TRBJ2-7; D remains ambiguous. Germline V gene lookup returns CDR1 MNHEY and CDR2 SVGAGI. The CDR3 is 12 amino acids. Trimming shortened V by 2 bases and J by 5 bases, and 7 bases separated the two germline ends. DNA of the CDR3: TGTGCCAGCAGTTACGGAGTCAACGAGCAGTACTTC. It is translated as CASSYGVNEQYF.

In its sample, this clone was seen a few times. The chain employs TRBV11-3 and TRBJ2-7, with 8 bases aligning to TRBD1. The V segment lost 1 base and the J segment 7 bases; nucleotides outside the gene matches: 6. This CDR3 has 14 residues. CDR1 is SGHNT and CDR2 is YENEEA in the germline V gene. CDR3 amino acids: CASSLVQGAGEQYF. CDR3 nucleotide sequence: TGTGCCAGCAGCTTAGTTCAGGGGGCTGGGGAGCAGTACTTC.

The rearrangement joins TRBV2 to TRBJ2-7, with 8 bases fitting TRBD1. V shed 7 bases, J shed 0 bases, and the junction held 5 bases outside the gene matches. Germline V gene lookup returns CDR1 SNHLY and CDR2 FYNNEI. The CDR3 length is 14 residues. The DNA of the CDR3 is TGTGCCAGCACCCGGGACAGGAGCTCCTACGAGCAGTACTTC. Its protein is CASTRDRSSYEQYF.

The gene calls are TRBV19 and TRBJ1-1, with unresolved D. V lost 7 bases to trimming and J lost 1 base, with 13 bases between them. Germline assignment: CDR1 LNHDA and CDR2 SQIVND (reference sequence). The CDR3 sequence is 14 residues long. CDR3 protein: CASIHVAGNTEAFF. The DNA of the CDR3 is TGTGCCAGTATTCATGTAGCGGGGAACACTGAAGCTTTCTTT.

V gene TRBV5-6 combines with J gene TRBJ1-1; D is ambiguous. From germline, CDR1 is SGHDT and CDR2 YYEEEE. V gave up 4 bases and J gave up 0 bases, with 16 bases separating them. The CDR3 loop spans 16 amino acids. The CDR3 is CASSPGGVYLNTEAFF. The CDR3 bases are TGTGCCAGCAGCCCTGGAGGCGTATACTTGAACACTGAAGCTTTCTTT. Together with reference TRBV5-6 and TRBJ1-1, the CDR3 gives the full variable domain: DAGVTQSPTHLIKTRGQQVTLRCSPKSGHDTVSWYQQALGQGPQFIFQYYEEEERQRGNFPDRFSGHQFPNYSSELNVNALLLGDSALYLCASSPGGVYLNTEAFFGQGTRLTVV.

The rearrangement joins TRBV4-3 to TRBJ1-2; D might be TRBD1 (5 bases). Germline V gene data show CDR1 as LGHNA and CDR2 as YSLEER. This CDR3 is 12 amino acids long. V lost 4 bases and J lost 6, with 9 bases in between. CDR3 sequence reads: CASSLQGNGYTF. CDR3 bases: TGCGCCAGCAGCCTTCAGGGAAATGGCTACACCTTC.

This clone came up many times. J is TRBJ2-2 and V is TRBV24-1, with D possibly matching TRBD1 (6 bases). The CDR3 totals 14 residues. Germline V lookup: CDR1 KGHDR, CDR2 SFDVKD. The V end was cut by 7 bases, the J end by 0 bases, with 8 bases between. The CDR3 nucleotides are TGTGCCACCAGAGGACAGACGAACACCGGGGAGCTGTTTTTT. It translates to CATRGQTNTGELFF.

This chain links TRBV25-1 with TRBJ2-3, with D hard to call. This CDR3 has 11 amino acids. CDR1 and CDR2 from the germline V gene are MGHDK and SYGVNS. V lost 5 bases, J lost 6 bases, and 6 bases lay in between. The CDR3, as DNA: TGTGCCAGCAGTCTAAGCGATACGCAGTATTTT. Translation gives CASSLSDTQYF.

In nucleotides, the CDR3 is TGTGCCAGCAGCCAAACTGGGGGGGGCACTGAAGCTTTCTTT. The encoded protein is CASSQTGGGTEAFF. This chain connects TRBV4-2 to TRBJ1-1; possible D gene TRBD1, 5 bases. V was pared by 2 bases and J by 4 bases, with 11 bases between. The CDR3 covers 14 residues. Germline CDR1 and CDR2: LGHNA and YNFKEQ.

The rearrangement joins TRBV5-1 to TRBJ2-5, with a weak D call TRBD2 (5 bases). Looked up from germline, CDR1 is SGHRS and CDR2 is YFSETQ. This CDR3 region has 13 residues. V shed 1 base and J shed 4 bases, with 8 bases lying between them. CDR3 sequence: CASSLSGIETQYF. The CDR3, as DNA: TGCGCCAGCAGCTTGTCGGGGATAGAGACCCAGTACTTC. Together with reference TRBV5-1 and TRBJ2-5, the CDR3 gives the full variable domain: KAGVTQTPRYLIKTRGQQVTLSCSPISGHRSVSWYQQTPGQGLQFLFEYFSETQRNKGNFPGRFSGRQFSNSRSEMNVSTLELGDSALYLCASSLSGIETQYFGPGTRLLVL.

The J gene is TRBJ2-7, the V gene TRBV7-2; D may correspond to TRBD1 or TRBD2 (5 bases each). Deletions cut 1 base from V and 1 base from J, with 8 bases between. The CDR3 length is 14 residues. Germline assignment: CDR1 SGHTA and CDR2 FQGNSA. The CDR3: CASSLDRRSYEQYF. The CDR3 nucleotides read TGTGCCAGCAGCTTAGACAGGAGGTCCTACGAGCAGTACTTC.

The chain combines TRBV10-3 with TRBJ2-3, with D tentatively TRBD1 (6 bases). Germline V lookup: CDR1 ENHRY, CDR2 SYGVKD. V lost 3 bases to trimming and J lost 2 bases, with 15 bases between them. The CDR3 spans 16 residues. This CDR3 is CAISDKVQGNTDTQYF. The CDR3 coding sequence is TGTGCCATCAGTGATAAGGTACAGGGAAACACAGATACGCAGTATTTT.

The chain carries TRBV6-2 or TRBV6-3 and TRBJ2-7; D is possibly TRBD2 (5 bases). Germline values: CDR1 MNHEY, CDR2 SVGEGT. This CDR3 is 15 amino acids long. V shed 5 bases and J shed 2 bases, with 16 bases lying between them. The CDR3 DNA follows: TGTGCCAGCAGTAGCCCCGACTACACAGCCTACGAGCAGTACTTC. Translated: CASSSPDYTAYEQYF.

The chain carries TRBV5-6 and TRBJ2-1; possible D gene TRBD2, 6 bases. V was trimmed by 4 bases and J by 2 bases, leaving 16 bases between them. The germline V gene has CDR1 SGHDT and CDR2 YYEEEE. The CDR3 covers 16 residues. The CDR3 loop reads CASSPPPGDAYNEQFF. The CDR3 DNA reads as TGTGCCAGCAGCCCCCCCCCGGGGGACGCCTACAATGAGCAGTTCTTC. Filled out from reference TRBV5-6 and TRBJ2-1, the complete variable domain reads DAGVTQSPTHLIKTRGQQVTLRCSPKSGHDTVSWYQQALGQGPQFIFQYYEEEERQRGNFPDRFSGHQFPNYSSELNVNALLLGDSALYLCASSPPPGDAYNEQFFGPGTRLTVL.

This clone was picked up a small number of times. The chain is built from TRBV5-4 and TRBJ2-1; D ambiguous. The CDR3 loop spans 13 amino acids. Trimming removed 0 bases at V and 9 bases at J, with 10 bases between. Germline V gene sequence: CDR1 SGHNT, CDR2 YYREEE (reference sequence). The CDR3 loop is CASSLDPSGEQFF. CDR3 nucleotide sequence: TGTGCCAGCAGCTTGGATCCTAGTGGTGAGCAGTTCTTC.